A single sample is the source of the 14 T cell receptor beta chains below, sequenced in a study of blood T cell repertoires in COVID-19. Profiled with immunoSEQ multiplex PCR; TCRdb holds only in-frame clones, not every one. The sample shows more than 150,000 clones, roughly 86% of them seen only once. The sample comprised peripheral blood. Source of these receptors: a man aged 60-69 years with COVID-19, enrolled during active disease.

V and J are TRBV9 and TRBJ1-2; D remains unclear. The germline CDR1 and CDR2 sequences are SGDLS and YYNGEE. Trimming shortened V by 4 bases and J by 2 bases, and 15 bases separated the two germline ends. The CDR3 covers 15 residues. For the CDR3, the DNA is TGTGCCAGCAGCCACCCGGTGACACGGAACTATGGCTACACCTTC. It translates to CASSHPVTRNYGYTF.

V usage is TRBV15 and J usage is TRBJ1-4, with D possibly TRBD1 on 5 matching bases. The V end lost 5 bases, the J end lost 2 bases, and 9 bases lay between the germline ends. The CDR3 has 14 residues. Germline-derived CDR1 and CDR2 are LNHNV and YYDKDF (reference sequence). The CDR3 is CATSPRQTNEKLFF. Here the CDR3 DNA reads TGTGCCACCAGCCCTAGACAGACTAATGAAAAACTGTTTTTT.

The rearrangement links TRBV19 to TRBJ1-4, with no clear D. V lost 3 bases and J 0 bases, leaving 8 bases between the germline ends. The CDR3 spans 15 residues. Germline values: CDR1 LNHDA, CDR2 SQIVND (reference sequence). CDR3 loop: CASSIASATNEKLFF. CDR3 nucleotide sequence: TGTGCCAGTAGTATTGCGTCTGCAACTAATGAAAAACTGTTTTTT.

This clone has more than one count but fewer than ten. This chain joins TRBV30 and TRBJ1-5; D is perhaps TRBD1 (6 bases). CDR1 is GTSNPN and CDR2 is SVGIG in the germline V gene (reference sequence). V dropped 3 bases and J dropped 4 bases, with 13 bases sitting between them. CDR3 size: 14 residues. In DNA form, the CDR3 reads TGTGCCTGGAGCACCGGGGGGCGAAATCAGCCCCAGCATTTT. Translating it yields CAWSTGGRNQPQHF.

CDR3 loop: CASSIRAGQGAEAFF. CDR3 DNA: TGTGCCAGTAGTATCAGAGCCGGACAGGGGGCTGAAGCTTTCTTT. V gene TRBV19 combines with J gene TRBJ1-1; 10 positions agree with TRBD1. CDR1 and CDR2 (germline): LNHDA, SQIVND (reference sequence). The CDR3 is 15 residues long. Germline trimming cut 3 bases from V and 6 bases from J; bases unmatched to any gene: 7.

The chain joins TRBV11-2 to TRBJ2-7; no definite D call. The CDR3 runs to 15 residues. The V gene's germline CDR1 is SGHAT and CDR2 FQNNGV. The V end was cut by 0 bases, the J end by 2 bases, with 11 bases between. The CDR3 here is CASSLEIAAPYEQYF. Written as DNA, the CDR3 is TGTGCCAGCAGCTTAGAAATTGCGGCCCCCTACGAGCAGTACTTC.

The chain joins TRBV6-5 to TRBJ1-5; D is possibly TRBD1 (5 bases). CDR1 and CDR2 from the germline V gene are MNHEY and SVGAGI. The ends were cut back, 6 bases at V and 1 base at J, with 10 bases in the middle. The CDR3 sequence is 14 residues long. The CDR3 sequence: CASSQDSSNQPQHF. The CDR3 bases are TGTGCCAGCAGCCAAGACAGCAGCAATCAGCCCCAGCATTTT.

This clone was detected once. V and J are TRBV5-8 and TRBJ2-2; 8 bases map to TRBD2. The V gene end was trimmed by 9 bases and the J gene end by 4 bases; junction bases not matched to a gene: 14. Germline V lookup: CDR1 SGHTS, CDR2 YDEGEE. CDR3 size: 16 residues. This chain's CDR3 is CATRPPRGATTGELFF. The CDR3 DNA reads TGTGCCACCAGACCGCCGCGGGGGGCGACCACCGGGGAGCTGTTTTTT.

CDR3 nucleotide sequence: TGTGCCAGCAGCTTAGGGGGAGGGGGAAGCTCCTACGAGCAGTACTTC. It codes for CASSLGGGGSSYEQYF. The V and J genes are TRBV11-2 and TRBJ2-7; the D gene is possibly TRBD2 (7 bases). The V gene's germline CDR1 is SGHAT and CDR2 FQNNGV. The CDR3 totals 16 residues. V lost 1 base, J lost 0 bases, and 13 bases lay in between.

This chain joins TRBV3-1 (or the pseudogene TRBV3-2) and TRBJ1-1; TRBD1 agrees at 10 bases. CDR1 is LGHDT, CDR2 YNNKEL, per germline (reference sequence). The V gene end was trimmed by 6 bases and the J gene end by 1 base; junction bases not matched to a gene: 5. This CDR3 spans 15 amino acids. The CDR3 coding sequence is TGTGCCAGCAGATGGGACAGGGGCGCGAACACTGAAGCTTTCTTT. Translating it yields CASRWDRGANTEAFF.

This clone was counted ten times or more. The chain recombines TRBV6-4 with TRBJ1-3; D might be TRBD1 (5 bases). Trimming shortened V by 6 bases and J by 0 bases, and 12 bases separated the two germline ends. From germline, CDR1 is MRHNA and CDR2 SNTAGT. The CDR3 has 15 residues. The CDR3 coding sequence is TGTGCCAGCAGAGAACAGGCTAACTCTGGAAACACCATATATTTT. Amino acids: CASREQANSGNTIYF.

The chain carries TRBV12-3 or TRBV12-4 and TRBJ1-6, with D possibly matching TRBD1 (5 bases). The CDR3 sequence is 12 residues long. Trimming pared 6 bases from V and 13 bases from J, leaving 13 bases between. CDR3 region: CASRIHTGPLHF. The CDR3 nucleotides are TGTGCCAGCAGGATTCATACAGGTCCCCTCCACTTT.

This clone occurred once. This chain links TRBV6-5 with TRBJ1-5; 10 bases fit TRBD1. CDR1 is MNHEY, CDR2 SVGAGI, per germline. V was pared by 5 bases and J by 7 bases, with 2 bases of the junction left unmatched. This CDR3 is built from 13 residues. The CDR3 sequence is CASSRDRGQPQHF. CDR3 coding DNA: TGTGCCAGCAGTAGGGACAGGGGACAGCCCCAGCATTTT.

The CDR3 protein is CASSRLQVSDYGYTF. CDR3 DNA: TGTGCCAGCAGCCGCTTACAGGTGTCCGACTATGGCTACACCTTC. The chain has TRBV14 and TRBJ1-2; TRBD1 might be the D (5 bases). The CDR3 is 15 residues long. V shed 4 bases and J shed 3 bases, with 15 bases lying between them. The germline CDR1 and CDR2 sequences are SGHDN and FVKESK. The complete variable domain, with remaining parts taken from reference TRBV14 and TRBJ1-2, reads EAGVTQFPSHSVIEKGQTVTLRCDPISGHDNLYWYRRVMGKEIKFLLHFVKESKQDESGMPNNRFLAERTGGTYSTLKVQPAELEDSGVYFCASSRLQVSDYGYTFGSGTRLTVV.